One and the same sample provided the 15 T cell receptor beta chains below, sequenced in a study of blood T cell repertoires in COVID-19. Repertoires were generated with immunoSEQ multiplex PCR, while TCRdb's copy carries only in-frame clones and drops some. In the table there are about 36,000 clones, 80% to 85% of which are singletons. The sample consisted of peripheral blood. These receptors all stem from a man aged 55 to 70 with COVID-19, enrolled during active disease.

The V gene is TRBV2, the J gene TRBJ1-5; TRBD1 aligns across 8 bases. Germline V gene sequence: CDR1 SNHLY, CDR2 FYNNEI. The CDR3 runs to 15 residues. The V and J ends lost 5 bases and 6 bases, in that order; junction bases with no gene match: 9. CDR3 loop: CASSKGQEFGQPQHF. The CDR3, as DNA: TGTGCCAGCAGTAAGGGACAGGAATTCGGTCAGCCCCAGCATTTT.

The J gene is TRBJ2-6, the V gene TRBV24-1, with D possibly matching TRBD1 (7 bases). The germline V and J ends were trimmed by 0 bases and 1 base, with 12 bases remaining between them. The CDR3 is 18 amino acids. Germline V gene lookup returns CDR1 KGHDR and CDR2 SFDVKD. CDR3 in DNA: TGTGCCACCAGTGATTTGAAGACAGGGAGGTCTGGGGCCAACGTCCTGACTTTC. Translated, it gives CATSDLKTGRSGANVLTF.

The CDR3 is CASSLVAGGLFF. CDR3 in DNA: TGTGCCAGCAGCTTAGTGGCAGGGGGACTGTTTTTT. The V gene is TRBV11-2, the J gene TRBJ1-4; TRBD1 matches at 7 bases. Germline V gene lookup returns CDR1 SGHAT and CDR2 FQNNGV. The CDR3 totals 12 residues. The V gene end was trimmed by 1 base and the J gene end by 13 bases; junction bases not matched to a gene: 3.

CDR3 amino acids: CASSIGGNYNSPLHF. CDR3 nucleotide sequence: TGTGCCAGCAGTATCGGGGGGAATTATAATTCACCCCTCCACTTT. The chain has TRBV28 and TRBJ1-6, with D possibly TRBD1 on 5 matching bases. CDR1 and CDR2 (germline): MDHEN, SYDVKM. Trimming shortened V by 5 bases and J by 4 bases, and 12 bases separated the two germline ends. The CDR3 covers 15 residues.

This chain uses TRBV29-1 with TRBJ1-1, with TRBD1 identical over 9 bases. The CDR3 has 13 residues. Germline V gene lookup returns CDR1 SQVTM and CDR2 ANQGSEA. V lost 4 bases, J lost 4 bases, and 4 bases stayed unmatched. For the CDR3, the DNA is TGCAGCGTTGGAGGGACAGGGAGCACTGAAGCTTTCTTT. This gives the protein CSVGGTGSTEAFF.

The chain carries TRBV11-2 and TRBJ2-7; 7 nucleotides match TRBD1. The CDR3 covers 15 residues. Germline V lookup: CDR1 SGHAT, CDR2 FQNNGV. V dropped 2 bases and J dropped 1; count of bases not matched to a gene: 5. Here the CDR3 reads CASSLRRQGSYEQYF. The CDR3, as DNA: TGTGCCAGCAGCTTAAGGAGACAGGGATCCTACGAGCAGTACTTC.

This sequence joins TRBV6-6 and TRBJ1-2, with D maybe TRBD1 (5 bases). The CDR3 runs 14 residues. Deletions cut 6 bases from V and 5 bases from J, with 16 bases between. Germline-derived CDR1 and CDR2 are MNHNY and SVGAGI (reference sequence). The CDR3 protein is CASSQETGGYGYTF. CDR3 nucleotide sequence: TGTGCCAGCAGCCAGGAGACGGGGGGGTATGGCTACACCTTC.

V and J are TRBV7-9 and TRBJ1-2; TRBD1 agrees at 8 bases. CDR3 length: 15 residues. Germline V CDR1 and CDR2: SEHNR, FQNEAQ (reference sequence). Losses at the gene ends were 1 base for V and 4 bases for J; bases not matched to a gene: 5. CDR3 region: CASSLDPGQAYGYTF. The CDR3 DNA reads TGTGCCAGCAGCTTAGATCCGGGACAGGCCTATGGCTACACCTTC.

This clone was found once. CDR3 sequence: CASSPTLVLTGELFF. Here the CDR3 DNA reads TGCGCCAGCAGCCCGACACTAGTTCTCACCGGGGAGCTGTTTTTT. The chain links TRBV4-1 to TRBJ2-2; D perhaps matches TRBD2 (5 bases). V shed 4 bases and J shed 4 bases, with 13 bases lying between them. Looked up from germline, CDR1 is MGHRA and CDR2 is YSYEKL. The CDR3 sequence is 15 residues long.

The chain employs TRBV7-8 and TRBJ1-6; D may be TRBD1 (5 bases). Trimming removed 5 bases at V and 0 bases at J, with 14 bases between. CDR1 and CDR2 from the germline V gene are SGHVS and FQNEAQ. The CDR3 spans 17 residues. The CDR3 region has the DNA TGTGCCAGCAGCGTATTCAGGGCGAGCTCCTATAATTCACCCCTCCACTTT. Protein: CASSVFRASSYNSPLHF.

This chain links TRBV4-2 with TRBJ2-2; no definite D call. Germline loops: CDR1 LGHNA, CDR2 YNFKEQ. This CDR3 is 12 amino acids long. Trimming cost V 4 bases and J 6 bases, with 6 bases left between them. The CDR3 coding sequence is TGTGCCAGCAGCCTCCACTCCGGGGAGCTGTTTTTT. This translates into CASSLHSGELFF.

This chain links TRBV28 with TRBJ1-4, with unresolved D. Trimming removed 1 base from V and 8 bases from J, with 11 bases in between. Germline V gene lookup returns CDR1 MDHEN and CDR2 SYDVKM. The CDR3 has 14 residues. DNA for the CDR3: TGTGCCAGCAGTTTATCCCAGCCCGGGGAAAAACTGTTTTTT. It encodes CASSLSQPGEKLFF.

A few counts support this clone. V is TRBV29-1 and J is TRBJ1-4; no clear D. The germline V gene has CDR1 SQVTM and CDR2 ANQGSEA. V lost 7 bases, J lost 4 bases, and 10 bases lay in between. This CDR3 region has 12 residues. Written as DNA, the CDR3 is TGCAGCGCTCAGGAATATAATGAAAAACTGTTTTTT. Translating it yields CSAQEYNEKLFF.

The gene calls are TRBV30 and TRBJ2-3, with 8 bases aligning to TRBD1. The CDR3 spans 16 residues. Germline values: CDR1 GTSNPN, CDR2 SVGIG (reference sequence). V lost 4 bases, J lost 4 bases, and 13 bases stayed unmatched. CDR3 amino acids: CAWTSPLDRGPDTQYF. The CDR3 DNA follows: TGTGCCTGGACTTCCCCCCTCGACAGGGGTCCAGATACGCAGTATTTT.

V gene TRBV27 combines with J gene TRBJ2-7; 9 bases match TRBD1. The CDR3 is 14 residues long. J was trimmed by 4 bases and V by 5 bases; bases with no gene match: 6. Germline CDR1 MNHEY, CDR2 SMNVEV (reference sequence). CDR3 nucleotides: TGTGCCAGCAGTCCCCGACAGGGGGGGTACGAGCAGTACTTC. It codes for CASSPRQGGYEQYF.